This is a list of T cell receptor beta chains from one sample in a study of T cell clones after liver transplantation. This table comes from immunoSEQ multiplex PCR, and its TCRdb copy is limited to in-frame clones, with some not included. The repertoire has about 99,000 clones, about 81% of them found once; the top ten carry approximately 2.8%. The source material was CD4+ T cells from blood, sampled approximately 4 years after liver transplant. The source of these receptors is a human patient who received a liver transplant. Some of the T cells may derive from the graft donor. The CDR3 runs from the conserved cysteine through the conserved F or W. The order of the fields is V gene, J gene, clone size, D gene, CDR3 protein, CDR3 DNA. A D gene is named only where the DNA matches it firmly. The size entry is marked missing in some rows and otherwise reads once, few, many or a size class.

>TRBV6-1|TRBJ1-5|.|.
CASGGVVSNQPQHF
TGTGCCAGCGGTGGGGTAGTGAGCAATCAGCCCCAGCATTTT
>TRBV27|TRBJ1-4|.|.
CASSLQGLTNEKLFF
TGTGCCAGCAGCCTTCAGGGGCTCACTAATGAAAAACTGTTTTTT
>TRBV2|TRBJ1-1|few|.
CASSVMWNTEAFF
TGTGCCAGCAGCGTAATGTGGAACACTGAAGCTTTCTTT
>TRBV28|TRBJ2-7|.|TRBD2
CASRLGGARSPYEQYF
TGTGCCAGCAGGCTCGGGGGGGCACGTTCGCCCTACGAGCAGTACTTC
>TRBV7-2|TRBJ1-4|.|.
CASSLGGARANEKLFF
TGTGCCAGCAGCTTAGGGGGGGCGCGAGCTAATGAAAAACTGTTTTTT
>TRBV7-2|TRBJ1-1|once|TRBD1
CASSFGQVEAFF
TGTGCCAGCAGCTTCGGACAGGTTGAAGCTTTCTTT
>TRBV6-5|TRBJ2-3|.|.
CASSYLGPDTQYF
TGTGCCAGCAGTTACTTGGGTCCAGATACGCAGTATTTT
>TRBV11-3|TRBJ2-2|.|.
CASSRGPTGELFF
TGTGCCAGCAGCCGGGGGCCCACCGGGGAGCTGTTTTTT
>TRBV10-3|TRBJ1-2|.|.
CAIRTREANYGYTF
TGTGCCATCAGGACCAGGGAGGCTAACTATGGCTACACCTTC
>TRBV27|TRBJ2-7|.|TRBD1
CASRTGTGRYEQYF
TGTGCCAGCAGGACCGGGACAGGGCGCTACGAGCAGTACTTC
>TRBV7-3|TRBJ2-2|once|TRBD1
CASSRDRASNGELFF
TGTGCCAGCAGCCGGGACAGGGCCTCTAACGGGGAGCTGTTTTTT
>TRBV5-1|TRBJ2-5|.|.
CASSRGDRDSQETQYF
TGCGCCAGCAGCAGGGGGGATCGTGACAGTCAAGAGACCCAGTACTTC
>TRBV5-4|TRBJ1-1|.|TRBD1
CASSYRTGGDTEAFF
TGTGCCAGCAGTTATCGGACAGGGGGCGACACTGAAGCTTTCTTT
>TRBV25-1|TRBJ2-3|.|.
CASTALDTDTQYF
TGTGCCAGCACAGCACTAGACACAGATACGCAGTATTTT
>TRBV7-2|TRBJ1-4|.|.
CASSPQSTSIREKLFF
TGTGCCAGCAGCCCCCAAAGCACCTCCATTAGGGAAAAACTGTTTTTT
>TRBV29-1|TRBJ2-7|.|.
CSAGLGSYEQYF
TGCAGCGCCGGGCTGGGATCCTACGAGCAGTACTTC
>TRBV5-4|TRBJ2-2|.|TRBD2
CASSLARPSGYTGELFF
TGTGCCAGCAGCTTGGCCAGGCCTAGCGGGTACACCGGGGAGCTGTTTTTT
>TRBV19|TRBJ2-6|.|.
CASGSRGIGANVLTF
TGTGCCAGTGGATCTAGGGGAATCGGGGCCAACGTCCTGACTTTC
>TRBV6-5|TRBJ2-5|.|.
CASSYSVQGRETQYF
TGTGCCAGCAGTTACTCGGTACAGGGCCGAGAGACCCAGTACTTC
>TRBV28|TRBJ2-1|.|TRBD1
CASSDRGEGRYEQFF
TGTGCCAGCAGTGACAGGGGGGAGGGTAGGTATGAGCAGTTCTTC
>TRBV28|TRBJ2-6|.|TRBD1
CASSPSGQGAFGANVLTF
TGTGCCAGCAGTCCATCCGGACAGGGGGCCTTCGGGGCCAACGTCCTGACTTTC
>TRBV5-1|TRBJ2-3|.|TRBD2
CASSTLVLAGNTDTQYF
TGCGCCAGCAGCACATTAGTACTAGCGGGGAACACAGATACGCAGTATTTT
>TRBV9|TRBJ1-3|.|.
CASSVRQDSGNTIYF
TGTGCCAGCAGCGTAAGACAAGACTCTGGAAACACCATATATTTT
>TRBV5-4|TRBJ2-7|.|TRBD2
CASSLASGGSYEQYF
TGTGCCAGCAGCTTGGCTAGCGGGGGATCCTACGAGCAGTACTTC
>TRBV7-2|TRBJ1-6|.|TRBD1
CASSLGQGAFSSPLHF
TGTGCCAGCAGCTTAGGACAGGGTGCGTTTAGTTCACCCCTCCACTTT
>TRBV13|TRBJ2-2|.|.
CASSLALTGLNTGELFF
TGTGCCAGCAGCTTAGCCCTCACAGGGCTGAACACCGGGGAGCTGTTTTTT
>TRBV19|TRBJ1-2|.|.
CASSMIRDRYTF
TGTGCCAGTAGTATGATCCGCGACCGCTACACCTTC
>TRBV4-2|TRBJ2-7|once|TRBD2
CASSQPTSGGHEQYF
TGTGCCAGCAGCCAACCCACTAGCGGGGGACACGAGCAGTACTTC
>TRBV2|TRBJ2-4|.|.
CASSEPLQGPIQYF
TGTGCCAGCAGTGAACCCCTACAGGGTCCTATTCAGTACTTC
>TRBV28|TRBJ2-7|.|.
CASRSPLPSYEQYF
TGTGCCAGCAGGTCCCCCCTCCCCTCCTACGAGCAGTACTTC
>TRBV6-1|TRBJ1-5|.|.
CASSDPGRNQPQHF
TGTGCCAGCAGTGATCCCGGGAGGAATCAGCCCCAGCATTTT
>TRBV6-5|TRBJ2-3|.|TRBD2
CASSSTGGTQYF
TGTGCCAGCAGTTCGACGGGGGGTACGCAGTATTTT
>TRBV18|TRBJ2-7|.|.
CASSPLDKDAEQYF
TGTGCCAGCTCGCCTTTAGACAAGGATGCCGAGCAGTACTTC
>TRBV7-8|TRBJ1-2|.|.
CASTPEDEHYYGYTF
TGTGCCAGCACCCCTGAGGACGAACATTACTATGGCTACACCTTC
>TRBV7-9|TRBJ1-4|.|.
CASTSGNRGEKLFF
TGTGCCAGCACGAGCGGGAACCGCGGGGAAAAACTGTTTTTT
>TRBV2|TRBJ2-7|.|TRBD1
CASRWTGGIYEQYF
TGTGCCAGCAGGTGGACAGGGGGGATCTACGAGCAGTACTTC
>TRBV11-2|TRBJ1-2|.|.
CASSPTRRPYGGYTF
TGTGCCAGCAGCCCAACGCGACGGCCCTATGGGGGCTACACCTTC
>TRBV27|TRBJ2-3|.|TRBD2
CASSPRTSVSTDTQYF
TGTGCCAGCAGTCCCAGGACTAGCGTAAGCACAGATACGCAGTATTTT
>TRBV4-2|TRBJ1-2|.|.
CASTPTSGGDYGYTF
TGTGCCAGCACCCCAACCTCGGGGGGCGACTATGGCTACACCTTC
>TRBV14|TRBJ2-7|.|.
CASSHSKPQPGHSYEQYF
TGTGCCAGCAGCCATAGTAAGCCACAACCGGGACACAGCTACGAGCAGTACTTC
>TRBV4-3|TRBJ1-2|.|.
CASSQDLRFRYGYTF
TGCGCCAGCAGCCAAGATCTGAGGTTTAGGTATGGCTACACCTTC
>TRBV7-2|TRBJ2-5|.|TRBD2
CASSLGTSGGAVETQYF
TGTGCCAGCAGCCTTGGGACTAGCGGGGGGGCCGTGGAGACCCAGTACTTC
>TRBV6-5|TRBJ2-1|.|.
CASSYGVAYEQFF
TGTGCCAGCAGTTACGGGGTGGCCTATGAGCAGTTCTTC
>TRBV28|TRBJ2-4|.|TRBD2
CASGLAGLGAKNIQYF
TGTGCCAGTGGACTAGCGGGATTGGGTGCCAAAAACATTCAGTACTTC
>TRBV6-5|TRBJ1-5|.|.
CAGSYGAGGGNQPQHF
TGTGCCGGCAGTTACGGTGCAGGAGGAGGCAATCAGCCCCAGCATTTT
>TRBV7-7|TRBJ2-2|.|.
CASSLGLNGELFF
TGTGCCAGCAGCTTAGGACTGAACGGGGAGCTGTTTTTT
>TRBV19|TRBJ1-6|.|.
CASGDTNNSPLHF
TGTGCCAGTGGGGACACAAATAATTCACCCCTCCACTTT
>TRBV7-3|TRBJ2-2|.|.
CASSPRVGELFF
TGTGCCAGCAGCCCTCGTGTCGGGGAGCTGTTTTTT
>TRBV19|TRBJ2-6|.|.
CASSIGMSGANVLTF
TGTGCCAGTAGTATCGGAATGTCTGGGGCCAACGTCCTGACTTTC
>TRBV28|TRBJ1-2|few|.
CASSLDSVRSNYGYTF
TGTGCCAGCAGTTTAGATTCGGTGCGATCAAACTATGGCTACACCTTC